Listed here are 26 T cell receptor beta chains from one sample, sequenced in a study of cytomegalovirus exposure and HLA in healthy donors. In the PCR, 60 Vbeta and 13 Jbeta primers were used. Clones were read by immunoSEQ multiplex PCR, and TCRdb kept only the in-frame ones, dropping some. The table includes about 120,000 clones, about 79% detected once. The sequencing sample was made of PBMCs. All receptors derive from a man aged 30 to 45 in good health and CMV-seropositive.

The chain employs TRBV5-1 and TRBJ2-6; 11 bases map to TRBD1. This CDR3 region has 16 residues. The junction had 1 base not matched to a gene; V was cut back by 3 bases and J by 2 bases. Looked up from germline, CDR1 is SGHRS and CDR2 is YFSETQ. The DNA of the CDR3 is TGCGCCAGCAGCTGGACAGGGGGCGCTGGGGCCAACGTCCTGACTTTC. It translates to CASSWTGGAGANVLTF.

DNA of the CDR3: TGTGCCAGTAGTATAGGGTCGAGCGTCCCAGAGACCCAGTACTTC. Protein sequence: CASSIGSSVPETQYF. V and J are TRBV19 and TRBJ2-5, with D uncertain. V gave up 1 base and J gave up 4 bases, with 13 bases separating them. Per the germline V gene, CDR1 is LNHDA and CDR2 is SQIVND (reference sequence). The CDR3 runs to 15 residues.

This clone came up once. The chain employs TRBV5-6 and TRBJ1-5; 8 nucleotides match TRBD1. The CDR3 has 18 amino acids. V dropped 2 bases and J dropped 2; count of bases not matched to a gene: 12. Germline CDR1 reads SGHDT; CDR2 reads YYEEEE. CDR3 coding DNA: TGTGCCAGCAGCTTAAGGAATCAGGGGGCCGGAGGCAATCAGCCCCAGCATTTT. It is translated as CASSLRNQGAGGNQPQHF.

This chain links TRBV19 with TRBJ1-5; 7 bases are shared with TRBD1. The CDR3 loop spans 13 amino acids. Looked up from germline, CDR1 is LNHDA and CDR2 is SQIVND (reference sequence). Trimming cost V 5 bases and J 7 bases; bases outside gene matches: 5. CDR3 DNA: TGTGCCAGTAGTCGACAGGGAGACCAGCCCCAGCATTTT. Translation: CASSRQGDQPQHF.

V usage is TRBV9 and J usage is TRBJ2-7; TRBD1 might be the D (5 bases). CDR1 and CDR2 from the germline V gene are SGDLS and YYNGEE. This CDR3 contains 13 residues. V was clipped by 4 bases and J by 3 bases, with 11 bases between them. CDR3 amino acids: CASSLYDSYEQYF. CDR3 nucleotides: TGTGCCAGCAGCCTATATGACAGCTACGAGCAGTACTTC.

This chain joins TRBV7-9 and TRBJ2-7; 9 bases map to TRBD1. In germline, CDR1 is SEHNR, CDR2 FQNEAQ (reference sequence). This CDR3 is 14 amino acids long. The V segment lost 5 bases and the J segment 6 bases; nucleotides outside the gene matches: 8. CDR3 in amino acids: CASSTGQGLGEQYF. The CDR3 nucleotides are TGTGCCAGCAGCACGGGACAGGGATTGGGCGAGCAGTACTTC.

This clone has just one count. The J gene is TRBJ2-2, the V gene TRBV11-3; 11 bases map to TRBD2. In germline, CDR1 is SGHNT, CDR2 YENEEA. The CDR3 length is 16 residues. The ends lost 6 bases at V and 6 bases at J; junction bases unmatched: 9. The CDR3 reads CASRPPGTSGAGELFF. The CDR3 DNA reads TGTGCCAGCAGACCCCCCGGGACTAGCGGTGCCGGGGAGCTGTTTTTT.

This clone was recorded a few times. The chain employs TRBV6-5 and TRBJ2-7; 9 positions agree with TRBD2. The V gene's germline CDR1 is MNHEY and CDR2 SVGAGI. The CDR3 covers 15 residues. Germline trimming cut 7 bases from V and 2 bases from J; bases unmatched to any gene: 9. The CDR3 DNA sequence: TGTGCCAGCATTCGACAGGCGGGGGGGACCTACGAGCAGTACTTC. It is translated as CASIRQAGGTYEQYF.

The rearrangement links TRBV7-9 to TRBJ1-1; 9 bases are shared with TRBD1. The CDR3 totals 13 residues. Germline assignment: CDR1 SEHNR and CDR2 FQNEAQ (reference sequence). The J segment lost 10 bases and the V segment lost 3 bases, leaving 6 bases of the junction unmatched. CDR3 sequence (DNA): TGTGCCAGCAGCTTGTTACAGGGGGCGCGAGCTTTCTTT. Translation: CASSLLQGARAFF.

This sequence joins TRBV30 and TRBJ2-7; 9 nucleotides line up with TRBD1. The CDR3 extends over 14 amino acids. J gave up 6 bases and V 1 base, and 7 bases lay outside the gene matches. The germline V gene encodes CDR1 GTSNPN and CDR2 SVGIG (reference sequence). The CDR3 sequence is CAWSGGTGLGEQYF. The CDR3 nucleotides read TGTGCCTGGAGTGGCGGGACAGGGTTGGGCGAGCAGTACTTC.

The V call is TRBV19, the J call TRBJ2-7; no reliable D call. The length of the CDR3 is 13 residues. Trimming pared 4 bases from V and 0 bases from J, leaving 7 bases between. The germline gives CDR1 LNHDA, CDR2 SQIVND (reference sequence). CDR3 protein: CASSRLVSYEQYF. The DNA of the CDR3 is TGTGCCAGTAGTAGGCTAGTCTCCTACGAGCAGTACTTC.

V usage is TRBV5-4 and J usage is TRBJ2-5, with TRBD2 matching over 8 bases. V shed 4 bases, J shed 2 bases, and the junction held 13 bases outside the gene matches. The CDR3 covers 17 residues. The V gene's germline CDR1 is SGHNT and CDR2 YYREEE (reference sequence). Written as DNA, the CDR3 is TGTGCCAGCAGCCCGGATTGGGGACTAGGACCACAAGAGACCCAGTACTTC. Its translation: CASSPDWGLGPQETQYF.

The rearrangement joins TRBV2 to TRBJ1-3; D possibly corresponds to TRBD1 (5 bases). There are 14 residues in the CDR3. Germline assignment: CDR1 SNHLY and CDR2 FYNNEI. Trimming removed 2 bases at V and 7 bases at J, with 12 bases between. CDR3 residues: CASSERQLANTIYF. The CDR3 DNA follows: TGTGCCAGCAGTGAAAGACAGTTGGCCAACACCATATATTTT.

This clone has just a few counts. The chain employs TRBV7-9 and TRBJ2-1; 12 nucleotides align to TRBD1. V trimming: 5 bases; J trimming: 6 bases; junction bases outside the gene matches: 5. This CDR3 is built from 15 residues. CDR1 is SEHNR and CDR2 is FQNEAQ in the germline V gene (reference sequence). The CDR3 DNA follows: TGTGCCAGCAGCCGCGGGACAGGGGGCGGCAATGAGCAGTTCTTC. This translates into CASSRGTGGGNEQFF.

The chain couples TRBV29-1 to TRBJ2-5; 11 positions match TRBD1. Germline-derived CDR1 and CDR2 are SQVTM and ANQGSEA. V was pared by 6 bases and J by 3 bases, with 9 bases of the junction left unmatched. The CDR3 consists of 15 residues. CDR3 coding DNA: TGCAGCGTGTGGGACAGGGGGAGGAGAAAAGAGACCCAGTACTTC. This encodes CSVWDRGRRKETQYF.

The V gene is TRBV9, the J gene TRBJ1-2; perhaps TRBD1 as D (6 bases). CDR3 length: 14 residues. The V and J ends lost 3 bases and 0 bases respectively, with 9 bases between them. Germline loops: CDR1 SGDLS, CDR2 YYNGEE. The CDR3 DNA reads as TGTGCCAGCAGCGCTCGGGACACTAACTATGGCTACACCTTC. It yields the protein CASSARDTNYGYTF.

As concerns this clone: This same CDR3 is encoded by further DNA sequences in the sample. The chain combines TRBV5-1 with TRBJ2-7, with 8 bases fitting TRBD1. This CDR3 has 15 residues. Losses at the gene ends were 0 bases for V and 0 bases for J; bases not matched to a gene: 2. The germline CDR1 and CDR2 sequences are SGHRS and YFSETQ. DNA for the CDR3: TGCGCCAGCAGCTTGGTCACAGGGGGCTCCTACGAGCAGTACTTC. This sequence encodes CASSLVTGGSYEQYF.

This rearrangement joins TRBV7-3 to TRBJ2-1; 8 nucleotides agree with TRBD2. The V segment lost 5 bases and the J segment 6 bases; nucleotides outside the gene matches: 6. This CDR3 comprises 14 residues. Germline values: CDR1 SGHTA, CDR2 FQGTGA. CDR3 in amino acids: CASSLLAGLNEQFF. In DNA form, the CDR3 reads TGTGCCAGCAGCCTTTTAGCGGGACTCAATGAGCAGTTCTTC.

The CDR3 nucleotides are TGTGCCAGCAGCCCCCCTGTTGGAGTCATGAACACTGAAGCTTTCTTT. Encoded protein: CASSPPVGVMNTEAFF. This chain links TRBV4-2 with TRBJ1-1; D is unclear. V was pared by 4 bases and J by 0 bases, with 15 bases between. Germline lookup yields CDR1 LGHNA and CDR2 YNFKEQ. The CDR3 sequence is 16 residues long.

The chain combines TRBV25-1 with TRBJ1-2; D not certain. V lost 5 bases to trimming and J lost 6 bases, with 10 bases between them. The germline V gene has CDR1 MGHDK and CDR2 SYGVNS. The CDR3 runs 12 residues. CDR3 region: CASSFSGDGYTF. In nucleotides, the CDR3 is TGTGCCAGCAGTTTTTCCGGGGATGGCTACACCTTC.

The chain has TRBV5-1 and TRBJ2-7; 8 bases are a match to TRBD1. The J segment lost 0 bases and the V segment lost 0 bases, leaving 5 bases of the junction unmatched. The CDR3 runs to 16 residues. The germline V gene has CDR1 SGHRS and CDR2 YFSETQ. CDR3: CASSLGSGGFSYEQYF. CDR3 DNA: TGCGCCAGCAGCTTGGGTTCAGGGGGCTTCTCCTACGAGCAGTACTTC.

The genes are TRBV7-3 and TRBJ2-5; 10 positions agree with TRBD1. There are 19 residues in the CDR3. With V trimmed by 6 bases and J by 5 bases, 21 bases remained unmatched. Germline CDR1 and CDR2: SGHTA and FQGTGA. The DNA of the CDR3 is TGTGCCAGCAGACCTGGGCAAGACACCGGACAGGGGGTGGTCGAGACCCAGTACTTC. Protein product: CASRPGQDTGQGVVETQYF.

The V call is TRBV9, the J call TRBJ2-5; 9 bases fit TRBD1. After removal of 0 bases from V and 5 bases from J, the junction contained 8 bases not matched to a gene. CDR3 length equals 16 residues. Germline CDR1 reads SGDLS; CDR2 reads YYNGEE. Here the CDR3 DNA reads TGTGCCAGCAGCGTAGGGGGACAGGGAATTTCGGAGACCCAGTACTTC. It is translated as CASSVGGQGISETQYF.

This clone has just a few counts. The V call is TRBV4-2, the J call TRBJ2-1; the D gene is possibly TRBD2 (6 bases). Between the trimmed V and J ends, which lost 6 bases and 6 bases, there was a span of 18 bases. Germline V lookup: CDR1 LGHNA, CDR2 YNFKEQ. CDR3 length equals 15 residues. The CDR3 loop is CASSLEGLGSNEQFF. The CDR3 region has the DNA TGTGCCAGCAGTCTGGAGGGCCTTGGATCCAATGAGCAGTTCTTC.

This clone showed up just a few times. The chain recombines TRBV7-3 with TRBJ2-1; D gene unclear. Germline V gives CDR1 SGHTA, CDR2 FQGTGA. Between the trimmed V and J ends, which lost 2 bases and 5 bases, there was a span of 7 bases. CDR3 length equals 13 residues. The CDR3 spells CASSLLRDNEQFF. CDR3 bases: TGTGCCAGCAGCTTATTAAGAGACAATGAGCAGTTCTTC.

The gene calls are TRBV10-3 and TRBJ1-5; D may be TRBD1 (5 bases). Germline-derived CDR1 and CDR2 are ENHRY and SYGVKD. The germline V and J ends were trimmed by 2 bases and 0 bases, with 5 bases remaining between them. The CDR3 runs to 14 residues. The CDR3 coding sequence is TGTGCCATCAGTGAGGACAGTAGCAATCAGCCCCAGCATTTT. This sequence encodes CAISEDSSNQPQHF.